This T cell receptor beta chain derives from a study of blood T cell repertoires in COVID-19. Study-wide background: The origin of the acute and convalescent COVID-19 samples was the United States, Italy and Spain.

Before being deemed recovered, Cohort 3 donors had two negative PCRs, clearance, or symptom resolution. In the source study's methods: Cell counts per sample came from amplifying reference gene primers. The repertoire was sequenced with immunoSEQ multiplex PCR; TCRdb's copy has only in-frame clones and lacks some. V and J calls plus clone size are reproduced from that table; the DNA served to infer D and trimming. The sample shows over 150,000 clones, about 81% of them seen only once. This clone has a single count. The source material was PBMCs or T cells enriched from blood (not recorded which). The receptor's source is a man in his forties or fifties who had recovered from COVID-19.

The CDR3 spells CASSRIGDTIYF. The CDR3 DNA follows: TGTGCCAGCTCACGAATAGGAGACACCATATATTTT. V and J are TRBV6-5 and TRBJ1-3; D remains unclear. V was pared by 8 bases and J by 8 bases, with 13 bases between. This CDR3 spans 12 amino acids. Germline lookup yields CDR1 MNHEY and CDR2 SVGAGI.